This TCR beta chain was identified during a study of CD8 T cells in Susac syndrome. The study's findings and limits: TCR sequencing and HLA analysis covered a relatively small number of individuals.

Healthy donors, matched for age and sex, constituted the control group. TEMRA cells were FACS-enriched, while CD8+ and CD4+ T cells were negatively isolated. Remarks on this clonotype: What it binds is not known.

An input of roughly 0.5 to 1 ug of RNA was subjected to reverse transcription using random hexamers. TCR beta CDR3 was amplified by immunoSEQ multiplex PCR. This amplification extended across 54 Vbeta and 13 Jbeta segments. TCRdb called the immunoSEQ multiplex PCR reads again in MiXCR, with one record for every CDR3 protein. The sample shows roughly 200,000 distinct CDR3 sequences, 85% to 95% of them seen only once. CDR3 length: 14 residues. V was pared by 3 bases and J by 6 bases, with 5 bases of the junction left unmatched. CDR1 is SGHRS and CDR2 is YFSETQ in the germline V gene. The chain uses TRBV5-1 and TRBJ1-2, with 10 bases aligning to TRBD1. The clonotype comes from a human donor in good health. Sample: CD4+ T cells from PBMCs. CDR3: CASSSGTGDDGYTF. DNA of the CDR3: TGCGCCAGCAGCTCCGGGACAGGGGACGATGGCTACACCTTC.